The T cell receptor (beta chain) described here comes from a study of T cell changes during pregnancy in multiple sclerosis. CDR3 length: 15 residues. The germline V gene has CDR1 KGHSH and CDR2 LQKENI. The V segment lost 3 bases and the J segment 3 bases; nucleotides outside the gene matches: 2. Repertoires were generated with immunoSEQ multiplex PCR, while TCRdb's copy carries only in-frame clones and drops some. The sample carries roughly 50,000 clones, approximately 92% recorded once. The starting material was CD4+ T cells from peripheral blood mononuclear cells, obtained in the third trimester of pregnancy. This chain connects TRBV18 to TRBJ1-4, with TRBD1 matching 9 bases. The receptor was derived from a female donor with multiple sclerosis, enrolled in a pregnancy study. This CDR3 reads CASSPRTGANEKLFF. The DNA for the CDR3 is TGTGCCAGCTCACCCCGGACAGGGGCTAATGAAAAACTGTTTTTT.